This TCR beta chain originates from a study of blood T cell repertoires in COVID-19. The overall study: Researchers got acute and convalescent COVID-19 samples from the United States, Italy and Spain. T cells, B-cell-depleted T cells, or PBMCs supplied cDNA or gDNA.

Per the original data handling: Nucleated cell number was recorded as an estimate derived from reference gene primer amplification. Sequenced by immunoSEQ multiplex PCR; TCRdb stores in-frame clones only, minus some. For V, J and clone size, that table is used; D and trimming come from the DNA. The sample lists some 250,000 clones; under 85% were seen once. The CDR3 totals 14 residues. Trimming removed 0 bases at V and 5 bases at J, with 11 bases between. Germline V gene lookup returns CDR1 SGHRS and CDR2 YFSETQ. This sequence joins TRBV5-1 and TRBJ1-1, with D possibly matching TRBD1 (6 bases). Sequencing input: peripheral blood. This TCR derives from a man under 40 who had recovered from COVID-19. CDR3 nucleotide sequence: TGCGCCAGCAGCTTGGAACAGGGTCTGACTGAAGCTTTCTTT. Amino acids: CASSLEQGLTEAFF.